The sequence of this T cell receptor beta chain was determined in a study of blood T cell repertoires in COVID-19. On the study more broadly: The cDNA or gDNA used as material had been derived from T cells, B-cell-depleted T cells, or PBMCs.

Original methodology: Amplification with reference gene primers provided the estimates of nucleated cell counts. Measured with immunoSEQ multiplex PCR; TCRdb has only the in-frame clones, and not every one. The V and J calls and clone size come from that table; D and trimming were worked out from the DNA. The sample gives a few hundred thousand clones, around 88% of which show up once; roughly 6.8% is in the top ten. The CDR3 is 15 residues long. With 1 base removed from V and 5 bases from J, the gap between germline ends came to 14 bases. Germline values: CDR1 LNHNV, CDR2 YYDKDF (reference sequence).

The chain has TRBV15 and TRBJ1-2, with a possible D match to TRBD1 (5 bases). The receptor comes from a woman under 40 with COVID-19, enrolled during active disease. Sample: peripheral blood. The CDR3, as DNA: TGTGCCACCAGCAGAGCCCAGGGCCCCGGGTATGGCTACACCTTC. It yields the protein CATSRAQGPGYGYTF.